These 6 T cell receptor beta chains were sequenced from one sample in a study of cytomegalovirus exposure and HLA in healthy donors. Primers: 60 Vbeta forward and 13 Jbeta reverse. Some clones are missing from TCRdb's copy, which holds only in-frame ones; the method was immunoSEQ multiplex PCR. Of around 160,000 clones in the sample, 60% to 80% are singletons; the top ten hold roughly 6.7%. Material: PBMCs. The origin of the receptors is a woman in her forties in good health and CMV-seropositive.

This clone occurred a few times. This sequence joins TRBV23-1 and TRBJ1-4, with D uncertain. TRBV23-1 is classed as an ORF, of uncertain function. The CDR3 is 21 residues long. V was pared by 7 bases and J by 0 bases, with 30 bases between. CDR3 amino acids: CASIQFKQAGTFGATNEKLFF. CDR3 DNA: TGCGCCAGCATTCAGTTCAAGCAGGCGGGCACCTTCGGGGCAACTAATGAAAAACTGTTTTTT.

The V and J genes are TRBV19 and TRBJ2-3, with D perhaps TRBD2 (6 bases). Germline assignment: CDR1 LNHDA and CDR2 SQIVND (reference sequence). Deletions cut 5 bases from V and 3 bases from J, with 12 bases between. This CDR3 has 14 residues. The CDR3 protein is CASSESGVTDTQYF. The DNA of the CDR3 is TGTGCCAGTAGTGAATCGGGGGTTACAGATACGCAGTATTTT.

This clone was recorded once. The chain has TRBV13 and TRBJ2-3; unclear D gene. CDR1 is PRHDT and CDR2 is FYEKMQ in the germline V gene (reference sequence). The germline V and J ends were trimmed by 3 bases and 1 base, with 14 bases remaining between them. The CDR3 runs to 16 residues. The CDR3 nucleotides are TGTGCCAGCAGCTTTAGATCCGGGTGGGGCACAGATACGCAGTATTTT. It specifies CASSFRSGWGTDTQYF.

The chain couples TRBV19 to TRBJ2-5; D may be TRBD1 (5 bases). There are 13 residues in the CDR3. Germline CDR1 LNHDA, CDR2 SQIVND (reference sequence). Trimming stripped 6 bases from V and 2 bases from J, with 10 bases between. CDR3 sequence: CASRAAGQETQYF. The CDR3 nucleotides are TGTGCCAGTAGGGCGGCAGGGCAAGAGACCCAGTACTTC.

The CDR3, as DNA: TGTGCCAGCAGTGCCGGAGGCTCCACCGGGGAGCTGTTTTTT. Protein product: CASSAGGSTGELFF. V usage is TRBV2 and J usage is TRBJ2-2; D perhaps matches TRBD2 (5 bases). The V gene lost 4 bases and the J gene lost 4 bases, with 10 bases spanning the gap. The V gene's germline CDR1 is SNHLY and CDR2 FYNNEI. This CDR3 spans 14 amino acids.

The chain has TRBV5-1 and TRBJ1-1; TRBD1 matches at 11 bases. V shed 4 bases and J 8 bases; nucleotides not matched to a gene: 7. CDR1 and CDR2 from the germline V gene are SGHRS and YFSETQ. The CDR3 has 14 amino acids. CDR3 sequence reads: CASSQGQGASEAFF. DNA of the CDR3: TGCGCCAGCAGCCAAGGACAGGGGGCGTCGGAAGCTTTCTTT.